One and the same sample provided the 22 T cell receptor beta chains below, sequenced in a study of metastatic and nonmetastatic thyroid tumors. TCRdb redid the clone calls on the PCR reads using MiXCR. This repertoire shows about 8,000 clones, about 23% found once; its top ten account for roughly 28%. All patients reached thyroid surgery having received no treatment beforehand. Sample: tumor tissue. The receptors stem from a female donor with papillary thyroid cancer or a benign thyroid nodule (not recorded which). Some clones in this sample may be carry-over from other donors' samples.

This clone showed up many times. The CDR3 reads CASSLGQGSNSPLHF. The DNA for the CDR3 is TGTGCCAGCAGCTTAGGACAGGGGTCTAATTCACCCCTCCACTTT. The chain recombines TRBV7-9 with TRBJ1-6; TRBD1 agrees at 8 bases. CDR1 is SEHNR, CDR2 FQNEAQ, per germline (reference sequence). CDR3 size: 15 residues. V lost 1 base, J lost 6 bases, and 2 bases stayed unmatched. Together with reference TRBV7-9 and TRBJ1-6, the CDR3 gives the full variable domain: DTGVSQNPRHKITKRGQNVTFRCDPISEHNRLYWYRQTLGQGPEFLTYFQNEAQLEKSRLLSDRFSAERPKGSFSTLEIQRTEQGDSAMYLCASSLGQGSNSPLHFGNGTRLTVT.

This clone came up a few times. The rearrangement links TRBV24-1 to TRBJ1-2; no firm D call. Trimming cost V 4 bases and J 2 bases, with 10 bases left between them. The germline V gene encodes CDR1 KGHDR and CDR2 SFDVKD. This CDR3 spans 14 amino acids. The CDR3 is CATSDPQENYGYTF. As DNA, the CDR3 is TGTGCCACCAGTGACCCACAAGAAAACTATGGCTACACCTTC.

The chain employs TRBV20-1 and TRBJ1-3; no definite D call. The germline CDR1 and CDR2 sequences are DFQATT and SNEGSKA (reference sequence). The CDR3 runs 12 residues. V lost 0 bases and J 7 bases, leaving 7 bases between the germline ends. The DNA of the CDR3 is TGCAGTGCTAGAGAGGGAGGGAACACCATATATTTT. Translated: CSAREGGNTIYF.

This clone has at least ten counts. This CDR3 is CASSEQLFSYEQYF. DNA for the CDR3: TGTGCCAGCAGTGAACAGCTCTTCTCCTACGAGCAGTACTTC. This chain connects TRBV2 to TRBJ2-7; D gene ambiguous. V lost 2 bases and J lost 0, with 8 bases in between. Germline V gives CDR1 SNHLY, CDR2 FYNNEI. The CDR3 sequence is 14 residues long.

The chain links TRBV5-1 to TRBJ2-3, with 8 bases lining up with TRBD2. The trim removed 1 base at V and 0 bases at J, leaving 1 base unmatched. The CDR3 is 15 residues long. Germline-derived CDR1 and CDR2 are SGHRS and YFSETQ. CDR3 sequence reads: CASSLPSGSTDTQYF. In DNA, the CDR3 is TGCGCCAGCAGCTTGCCTAGCGGGAGCACAGATACGCAGTATTTT.

In its sample, this clone is medium-sized. The CDR3 sequence: CASSYSSYNEQFF. The CDR3 DNA follows: TGTGCCAGCAGTTACTCCAGCTACAATGAGCAGTTCTTC. This chain joins TRBV6-5 and TRBJ2-1; D is unclear. The CDR3 spans 13 residues. V gave up 0 bases and J gave up 3 bases, with 3 bases separating them. The germline CDR1 and CDR2 sequences are MNHEY and SVGAGI.

The chain has TRBV19 and TRBJ2-1; the D gene is possibly TRBD2 (6 bases). This CDR3 comprises 16 residues. Trimming cost V 1 base and J 4 bases, with 14 bases left between them. CDR1 and CDR2 (germline): LNHDA, SQIVND (reference sequence). CDR3 protein: CASSIVSGSPYNEQFF. Written as DNA, the CDR3 is TGTGCCAGTAGTATAGTCTCCGGGAGTCCTTACAATGAGCAGTTCTTC.

The chain has TRBV12-3 or TRBV12-4 and TRBJ1-5; possibly TRBD1 for D (5 bases). CDR3 length equals 16 residues. V lost 1 base and J 2 bases, leaving 12 bases between the germline ends. The CDR3 DNA sequence: TGTGCCAGCAGTTTAGGAGTGTCGGGGGGCAATCAGCCCCAGCATTTT. It specifies CASSLGVSGGNQPQHF.

This clone has a count of ten or more. V is TRBV5-8 and J is TRBJ2-7; D may be TRBD2 (5 bases). Germline V gene data show CDR1 as SGHTS and CDR2 as YDEGEE. Trimming shortened V by 3 bases and J by 4 bases, and 5 bases separated the two germline ends. The CDR3 runs to 11 residues. The CDR3 DNA is TGTGCCAGCAGCTGGGAGTACGAGCAGTACTTC. It is translated as CASSWEYEQYF.

There are many counts of this clone. The rearrangement uses TRBV5-1 and TRBJ1-5; D not certain. Germline CDR1 reads SGHRS; CDR2 reads YFSETQ. The ends were cut back, 0 bases at V and 0 bases at J, with 4 bases in the middle. This CDR3 is built from 14 residues. CDR3 amino acids: CASSLGISNQPQHF. The CDR3 DNA is TGCGCCAGCAGCTTGGGTATTAGCAATCAGCCCCAGCATTTT.

The J gene is TRBJ1-2, the V gene TRBV5-1; possible D gene TRBD1, 5 bases. CDR1 and CDR2 (germline): SGHRS, YFSETQ. This CDR3 has 14 amino acids. Trimming took off 3 bases at V and 0 bases at J, with 9 bases between the two ends. Here the CDR3 reads CASSWDRSNYGYTF. The CDR3 DNA reads TGCGCCAGCAGCTGGGACCGCTCTAACTATGGCTACACCTTC.

The chain employs TRBV7-6 and TRBJ2-1; D is perhaps TRBD1 (6 bases). Germline CDR1 SGHVS, CDR2 FNYEAQ. V was pared by 0 bases and J by 8 bases, with 14 bases between. CDR3 size: 15 residues. The CDR3 coding sequence is TGTGCCAGCAGCTTAGCGGGGTACAGGGTACATGAGCAGTTCTTC. Protein product: CASSLAGYRVHEQFF.

V usage is TRBV12-3 or TRBV12-4 and J usage is TRBJ2-3; D uncertain. Deletions cut 7 bases from V and 0 bases from J, with 11 bases between. CDR3 length: 14 amino acids. CDR3 in amino acids: CASTLGRSTDTQYF. The CDR3, as DNA: TGTGCCAGCACCCTAGGTCGGAGCACAGATACGCAGTATTTT.

The chain recombines TRBV11-2 with TRBJ1-2; 7 nucleotides agree with TRBD1. The CDR3 has 16 residues. In germline, CDR1 is SGHAT, CDR2 FQNNGV. V gave up 7 bases and J gave up 8 bases; unmatched junction bases: 19. Here the CDR3 DNA reads TGTGCCAGCACCACCTTCGGCCAGGGGGTATCGGACGGCTACACCTTC. This sequence encodes CASTTFGQGVSDGYTF.

This chain connects TRBV7-6 to TRBJ1-5; the D gene is possibly TRBD1 (5 bases). V lost 5 bases and J lost 7, with 15 bases in between. The CDR3 is made up of 14 amino acids. Germline lookup yields CDR1 SGHVS and CDR2 FNYEAQ. CDR3 loop: CASSGYGKGQPQHF. The CDR3 nucleotides read TGTGCCAGCAGCGGGTACGGGAAGGGGCAGCCCCAGCATTTT.

J is TRBJ2-1 and V is TRBV2; 8 bases line up with TRBD1. Losses at the gene ends were 2 bases for V and 7 bases for J; bases not matched to a gene: 10. CDR3 length equals 16 residues. Germline assignment: CDR1 SNHLY and CDR2 FYNNEI. CDR3 coding DNA: TGTGCCAGCAGTGAAACGTTGGGGGACAGGATGAATGAGCAGTTCTTC. Its translation is CASSETLGDRMNEQFF. Drawing the rest from reference TRBV2 and TRBJ2-1, the complete variable domain is EPEVTQTPSHQVTQMGQEVILRCVPISNHLYFYWYRQILGQKVEFLVSFYNNEISEKSEIFDDQFSVERPDGSNFTLKIRSTKLEDSAMYFCASSETLGDRMNEQFFGPGTRLTVL.

The rearrangement links TRBV5-1 to TRBJ2-7, with D hard to call. This CDR3 spans 13 amino acids. The germline V gene has CDR1 SGHRS and CDR2 YFSETQ. Trimming left V 5 bases short and J 2 bases short, with 11 bases between. The CDR3 here is CASRSSQAYEQYF. The CDR3 bases are TGCGCCAGCAGAAGTTCCCAGGCCTACGAGCAGTACTTC.

The chain links TRBV5-1 to TRBJ1-6; D unclear. The V end lost 2 bases, the J end lost 0 bases, and 6 bases lay between the germline ends. Germline-derived CDR1 and CDR2 are SGHRS and YFSETQ. The CDR3 runs to 15 residues. The CDR3 DNA reads as TGCGCCAGCAGCTTCGGCAGCTCCTATAATTCACCCCTCCACTTT. Its protein is CASSFGSSYNSPLHF.

Only a few counts were recorded for this clone. The J gene is TRBJ2-7, the V gene TRBV6-2 or TRBV6-3, with 8 bases fitting TRBD1. CDR1 is MNHEY and CDR2 is SVGEGT in the germline V gene. The V and J ends lost 6 bases and 1 base, in that order; junction bases with no gene match: 5. The CDR3 runs 14 residues. The chain's CDR3 is CASRMDRASYEQYF. In nucleotides, the CDR3 is TGTGCCAGCAGAATGGACAGGGCTTCCTACGAGCAGTACTTC.

Details on this clone: A single base separates this from a much larger clone, so it may be a read error. The rearrangement joins TRBV29-1 to TRBJ2-1; D is unclear. CDR1 is SQVTM and CDR2 is ANQGSEA in the germline V gene. This CDR3 contains 14 residues. CDR3 coding DNA: TGCAGCGTTGAAGGGGCACCTCCTAACAATGAGCAGTCCTTC. Protein: CSVEGAPPNNEQSF.

This clone was detected only a few times. V is TRBV5-1 and J is TRBJ1-6, with 10 bases identical to TRBD1. Germline loops: CDR1 SGHRS, CDR2 YFSETQ. After removal of 4 bases from V and 7 bases from J, the junction contained 5 bases not matched to a gene. The length of the CDR3 is 15 residues. CDR3 DNA: TGCGCCAGCAGCACCCGGACAGGGGGGAATTCACCCCTCCACTTT. Translating gives CASSTRTGGNSPLHF. The entire variable domain, with the rest obtained from reference TRBV5-1 and TRBJ1-6, is as follows: KAGVTQTPRYLIKTRGQQVTLSCSPISGHRSVSWYQQTPGQGLQFLFEYFSETQRNKGNFPGRFSGRQFSNSRSEMNVSTLELGDSALYLCASSTRTGGNSPLHFGNGTRLTVT.

This clone is large in the sample. The chain recombines TRBV5-1 with TRBJ2-3; tentative D call: TRBD2 (6 bases). The CDR3 is made up of 16 amino acids. Germline V CDR1 and CDR2: SGHRS, YFSETQ. The ends were cut back, 3 bases at V and 4 bases at J, with 18 bases in the middle. The CDR3 protein is CASSSPSVGPADTQYF. CDR3 DNA: TGCGCCAGCAGCTCCCCTAGCGTGGGGCCGGCAGATACGCAGTATTTT.